A selection of T cell receptor beta chains follows, all from one sample in a study of blood T cells in healthy people across ages. TCRdb re-called the 5' RACE reads with MiXCR, one entry per CDR3 protein. The sample shows about 640,000 distinct CDR3 sequences, roughly 50% of them seen only once. What was sequenced was blood. These receptors all come from a man between 60 and 70 years old in good health. CDR3s include the opening cysteine and the closing phenylalanine or tryptophan. A D gene is named only where the DNA matches it firmly. Only some rows state a clone size, as once, few, many or a class for expanded clones.

J gene	D gene	clone size	V gene	CDR3 DNA	CDR3 protein
TRBJ2-1	TRBD2	-	TRBV10-1	TGCGCCAGCAGTGGAGCTCGGACTAGCGTCCTCGGCGAGCAGTTCTTC	CASSGARTSVLGEQFF
TRBJ2-3	TRBD2	-	TRBV9	TGTGCCAGCAGCGCGAGGGACTATCGCACAGATACGCAGTATTTT	CASSARDYRTDTQYF
TRBJ1-6	-	-	TRBV6-5	TGTGCCAGCAGTCAAACCCGGAGCTCCTATAATTCACCCCTCCACTTT	CASSQTRSSYNSPLHF
TRBJ2-5	-	few	TRBV6-6	TGTGCCAGCAGTTACTCGAACAGACAAGAGACCCAGTACTTC	CASSYSNRQETQYF
TRBJ1-5	-	-	TRBV20-1	TGCAGTGCGAATAGAAGGGAATGGGGCAATCAGCCCCAGCATTTT	CSANRREWGNQPQHF
TRBJ1-5	-	-	TRBV10-2	TGCGCCAGCAGTGAGTCTCAGCCTGAGGGTCAGCCCCAGCATTTT	CASSESQPEGQPQHF
TRBJ2-7	-	once	TRBV7-2	TGTGCCAGCAGCTTAGGGGCAGCTTACAATGAGCAGTACTTC	CASSLGAAYNEQYF
TRBJ2-2	TRBD2	-	TRBV5-1	TGCGCCAGCACCGCGGGGGGGATGAGCACCGGGGAGCTGTTTTTT	CASTAGGMSTGELFF
TRBJ2-5	TRBD2	-	TRBV3-1	TGTGCCAGCACGGGCGTGCTAGCGGACTACCAAGAGACCCAGTACTTC	CASTGVLADYQETQYF
TRBJ2-7	-	few	TRBV7-2	TGTGCCAGCAGCCAGACAGCCTCCTACGAGCAGTACTTC	CASSQTASYEQYF
TRBJ2-1	-	-	TRBV20-1	TGCAGTGCTAGAGATTGGGGTGGGGGAACCGAGCAGTTCTTC	CSARDWGGGTEQFF
TRBJ2-7	TRBD1	-	TRBV3-1	TGTGCCAGCAGCCAAGATCGACAGGGTTCCTACGAGCAGTACTTC	CASSQDRQGSYEQYF
TRBJ2-3	TRBD2	-	TRBV4-2	TGTGCCAGCAGCCAAGATCGGTCTAGCGGGATAACAGATACGCAGTATTTT	CASSQDRSSGITDTQYF
TRBJ1-2	-	-	TRBV15	TGTGCCACCAGCAGAGATACAGGGAACTATGGCTACACCTTC	CATSRDTGNYGYTF